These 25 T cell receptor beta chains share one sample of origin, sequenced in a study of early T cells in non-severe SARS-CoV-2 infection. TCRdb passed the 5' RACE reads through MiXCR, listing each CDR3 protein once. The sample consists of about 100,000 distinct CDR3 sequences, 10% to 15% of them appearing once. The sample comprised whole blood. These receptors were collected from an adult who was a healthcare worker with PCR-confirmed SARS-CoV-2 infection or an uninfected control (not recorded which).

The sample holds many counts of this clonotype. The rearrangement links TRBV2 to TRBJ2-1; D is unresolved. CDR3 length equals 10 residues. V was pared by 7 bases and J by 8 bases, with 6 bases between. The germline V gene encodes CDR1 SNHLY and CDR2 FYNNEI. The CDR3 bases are TGTGCCAGCAATGTGGATGAGCAGTTCTTC. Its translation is CASNVDEQFF.

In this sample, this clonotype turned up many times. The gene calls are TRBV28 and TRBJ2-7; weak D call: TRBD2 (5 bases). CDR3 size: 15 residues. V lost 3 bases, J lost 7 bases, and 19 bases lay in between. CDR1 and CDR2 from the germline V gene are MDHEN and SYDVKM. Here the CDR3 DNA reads TGTGCCAGCAGTTTGGCGGGTATTCCTCCTACGGAGCAGTACTTC. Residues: CASSLAGIPPTEQYF.

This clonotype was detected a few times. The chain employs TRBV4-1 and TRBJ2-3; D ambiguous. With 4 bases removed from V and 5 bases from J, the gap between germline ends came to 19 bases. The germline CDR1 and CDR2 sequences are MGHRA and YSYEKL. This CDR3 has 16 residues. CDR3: CASSPSGDIWRDTQYF. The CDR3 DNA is TGCGCCAGCAGCCCTTCCGGTGACATATGGAGAGATACGCAGTATTTT.

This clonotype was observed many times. The CDR3 here is CAISESYQFNEQFF. The CDR3 coding sequence is TGTGCCATCAGTGAGTCGTACCAGTTCAATGAGCAGTTCTTC. V usage is TRBV10-3 and J usage is TRBJ2-1; D call uncertain. CDR1 and CDR2 (germline): ENHRY, SYGVKD. The ends were cut back, 0 bases at V and 6 bases at J, with 9 bases in the middle. This CDR3 comprises 14 residues.

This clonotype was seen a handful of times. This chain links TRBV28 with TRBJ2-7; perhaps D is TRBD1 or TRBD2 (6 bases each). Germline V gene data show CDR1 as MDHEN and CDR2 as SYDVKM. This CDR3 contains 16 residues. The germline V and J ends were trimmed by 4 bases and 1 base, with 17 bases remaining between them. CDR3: CASSSPTGRMSYEQYF. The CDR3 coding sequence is TGTGCCAGCAGTTCTCCAACAGGGAGGATGTCCTACGAGCAGTACTTC.

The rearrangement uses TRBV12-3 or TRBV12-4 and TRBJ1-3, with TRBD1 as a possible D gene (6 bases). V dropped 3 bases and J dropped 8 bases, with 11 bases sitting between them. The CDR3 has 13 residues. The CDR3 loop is CASSFEGEDTIYF. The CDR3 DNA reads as TGTGCCAGCAGTTTTGAGGGGGAGGACACCATATATTTT.

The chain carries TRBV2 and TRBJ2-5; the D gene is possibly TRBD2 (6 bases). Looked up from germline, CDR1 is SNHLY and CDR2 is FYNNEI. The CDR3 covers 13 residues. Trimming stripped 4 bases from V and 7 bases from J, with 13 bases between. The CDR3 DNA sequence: TGTGCCAGCAGTGGAGTCGGGGAGGTGACCCAGTACTTC. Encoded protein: CASSGVGEVTQYF. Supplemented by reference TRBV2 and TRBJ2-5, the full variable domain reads EPEVTQTPSHQVTQMGQEVILRCVPISNHLYFYWYRQILGQKVEFLVSFYNNEISEKSEIFDDQFSVERPDGSNFTLKIRSTKLEDSAMYFCASSGVGEVTQYFGPGTRLLVL.

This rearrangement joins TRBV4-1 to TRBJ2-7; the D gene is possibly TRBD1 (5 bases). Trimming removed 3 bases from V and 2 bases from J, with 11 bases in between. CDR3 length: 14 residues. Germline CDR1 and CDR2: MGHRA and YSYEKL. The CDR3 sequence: CASSQGPQAYEQYF. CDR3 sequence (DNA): TGCGCCAGCAGCCAGGGGCCTCAAGCCTACGAGCAGTACTTC.

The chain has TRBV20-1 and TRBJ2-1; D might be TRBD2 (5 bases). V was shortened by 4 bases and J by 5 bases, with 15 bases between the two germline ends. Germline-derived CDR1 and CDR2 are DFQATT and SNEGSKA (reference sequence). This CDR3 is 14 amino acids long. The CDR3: CSAILPPGNNEQFF. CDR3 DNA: TGCAGTGCTATCCTCCCCCCGGGGAACAATGAGCAGTTCTTC.

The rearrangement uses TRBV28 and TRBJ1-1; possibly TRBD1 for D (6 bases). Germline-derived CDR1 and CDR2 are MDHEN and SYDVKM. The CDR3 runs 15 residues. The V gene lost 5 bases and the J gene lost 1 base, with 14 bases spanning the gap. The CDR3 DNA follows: TGTGCCAGCAGTACGACCGGGGGCGCGAACACTGAAGCTTTCTTT. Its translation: CASSTTGGANTEAFF.

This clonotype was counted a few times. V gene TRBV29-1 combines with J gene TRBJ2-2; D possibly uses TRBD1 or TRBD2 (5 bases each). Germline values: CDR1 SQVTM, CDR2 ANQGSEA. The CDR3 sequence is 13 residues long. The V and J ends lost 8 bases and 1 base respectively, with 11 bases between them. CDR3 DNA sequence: TGCAGCACCCGGGACGAGAACACCGGGGAGCTGTTTTTT. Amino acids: CSTRDENTGELFF.

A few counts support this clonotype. CDR3 protein: CASSLDGGGSRTYEQYF. DNA for the CDR3: TGTGCCAGCAGCTTAGATGGTGGCGGGAGTAGAACCTACGAGCAGTACTTC. This chain connects TRBV11-2 to TRBJ2-7, with 7 nucleotides matching TRBD2. After removal of 0 bases from V and 2 bases from J, the junction contained 10 bases not matched to a gene. CDR3 size: 17 residues. Germline V gene sequence: CDR1 SGHAT, CDR2 FQNNGV.

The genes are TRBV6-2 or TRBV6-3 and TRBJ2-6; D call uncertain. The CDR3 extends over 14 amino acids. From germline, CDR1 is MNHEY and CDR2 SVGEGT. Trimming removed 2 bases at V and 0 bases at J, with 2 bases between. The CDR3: CASSYDSGANVLTF. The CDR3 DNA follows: TGTGCCAGCAGTTACGACTCTGGGGCCAACGTCCTGACTTTC.

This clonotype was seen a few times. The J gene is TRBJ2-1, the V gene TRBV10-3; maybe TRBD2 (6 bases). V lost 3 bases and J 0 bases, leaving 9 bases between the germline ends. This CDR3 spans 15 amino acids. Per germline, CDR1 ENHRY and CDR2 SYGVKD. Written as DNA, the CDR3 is TGTGCCATCAGTGATCCACTAGCCTCCTACAATGAGCAGTTCTTC. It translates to CAISDPLASYNEQFF.

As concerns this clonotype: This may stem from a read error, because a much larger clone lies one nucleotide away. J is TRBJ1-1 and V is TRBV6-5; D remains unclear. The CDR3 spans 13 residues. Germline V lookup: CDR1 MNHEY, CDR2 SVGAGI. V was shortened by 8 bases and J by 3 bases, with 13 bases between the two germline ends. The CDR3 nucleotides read TGTGCCAGCGTCAAGTCGGGAGACACTGAAGCTTTCTTT. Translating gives CASVKSGDTEAFF.

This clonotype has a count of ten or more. The CDR3 loop is CASSVVGTASGETQYF. The CDR3 coding sequence is TGTGCCAGCAGCGTAGTTGGGACAGCCTCCGGGGAGACCCAGTACTTC. The V gene is TRBV9, the J gene TRBJ2-5; 7 nucleotides line up with TRBD1. CDR3 length: 16 residues. The trim removed 0 bases at V and 5 bases at J, leaving 10 bases unmatched. In germline, CDR1 is SGDLS, CDR2 YYNGEE.

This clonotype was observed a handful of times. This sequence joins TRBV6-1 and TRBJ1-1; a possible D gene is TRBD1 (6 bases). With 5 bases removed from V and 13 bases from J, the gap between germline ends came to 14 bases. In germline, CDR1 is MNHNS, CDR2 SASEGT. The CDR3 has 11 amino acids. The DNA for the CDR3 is TGTGCCAGCAGTACGACAGTAGGGGGTTTCTTT. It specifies CASSTTVGGFF.

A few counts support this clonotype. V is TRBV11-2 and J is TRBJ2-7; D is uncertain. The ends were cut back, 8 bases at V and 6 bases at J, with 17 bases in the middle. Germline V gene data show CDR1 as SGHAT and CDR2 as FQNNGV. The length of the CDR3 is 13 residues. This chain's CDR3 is CASGRTASLEQYF. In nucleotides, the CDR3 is TGTGCCAGCGGACGCACCGCCTCGCTCGAGCAGTACTTC. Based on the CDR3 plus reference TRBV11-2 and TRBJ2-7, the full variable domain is EAGVAQSPRYKIIEKRQSVAFWCNPISGHATLYWYQQILGQGPKLLIQFQNNGVVDDSQLPKDRFSAERLKGVDSTLKIQPAKLEDSAVYLCASGRTASLEQYFGPGTRLTVT.

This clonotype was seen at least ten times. CDR3 protein: CASSHNRVADTEAFF. For the CDR3, the DNA is TGCGCCAGCAGCCACAACCGAGTGGCGGACACTGAAGCTTTCTTT. This chain connects TRBV5-1 to TRBJ1-1; D remains unclear. Trimming took 4 bases from V and 3 from J, leaving 16 bases between them. Per the germline V gene, CDR1 is SGHRS and CDR2 is YFSETQ. The CDR3 has 15 residues.

As DNA, the CDR3 is TGTGCCAGTAGCCCCCCCGCCGACAACACAGATACGCAGTATTTT. Protein: CASSPPADNTDTQYF. This chain links TRBV19 with TRBJ2-3; D gene uncertain. Per germline, CDR1 LNHDA and CDR2 SQIVND (reference sequence). With 6 bases removed from V and 2 bases from J, the gap between germline ends came to 15 bases. The CDR3 has 15 residues.

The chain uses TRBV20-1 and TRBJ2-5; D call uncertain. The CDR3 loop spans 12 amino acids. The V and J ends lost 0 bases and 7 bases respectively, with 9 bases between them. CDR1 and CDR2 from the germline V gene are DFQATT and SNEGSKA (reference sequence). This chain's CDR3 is CSARDQEVTQYF. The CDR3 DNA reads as TGCAGTGCTAGAGATCAAGAGGTGACCCAGTACTTC.

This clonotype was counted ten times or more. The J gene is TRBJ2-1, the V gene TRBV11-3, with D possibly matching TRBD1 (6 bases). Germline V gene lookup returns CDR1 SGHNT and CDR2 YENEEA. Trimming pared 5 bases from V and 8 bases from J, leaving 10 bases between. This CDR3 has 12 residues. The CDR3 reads CASSPQGDEQFF. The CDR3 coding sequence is TGTGCCAGCAGCCCACAGGGCGATGAGCAGTTCTTC. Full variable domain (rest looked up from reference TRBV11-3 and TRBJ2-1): EAGVVQSPRYKIIEKKQPVAFWCNPISGHNTLYWYLQNLGQGPELLIRYENEEAVDDSQLPKDRFSAERLKGVDSTLKIQPAELGDSAVYLCASSPQGDEQFFGPGTRLTVL.

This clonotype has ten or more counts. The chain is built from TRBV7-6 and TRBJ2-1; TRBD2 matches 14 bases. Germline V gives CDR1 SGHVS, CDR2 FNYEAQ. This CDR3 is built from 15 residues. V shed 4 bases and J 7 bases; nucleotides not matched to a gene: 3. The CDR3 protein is CASSSRTSGGNEQFF. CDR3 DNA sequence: TGTGCCAGCAGCTCCCGGACTAGCGGGGGGAATGAGCAGTTCTTC.

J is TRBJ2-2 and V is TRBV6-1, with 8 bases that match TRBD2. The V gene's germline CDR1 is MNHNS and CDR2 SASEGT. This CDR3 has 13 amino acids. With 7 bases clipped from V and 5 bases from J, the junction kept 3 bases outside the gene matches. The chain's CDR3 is CASTAGETGELFF. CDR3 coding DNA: TGTGCCAGCACAGCGGGAGAAACCGGGGAGCTGTTTTTT.

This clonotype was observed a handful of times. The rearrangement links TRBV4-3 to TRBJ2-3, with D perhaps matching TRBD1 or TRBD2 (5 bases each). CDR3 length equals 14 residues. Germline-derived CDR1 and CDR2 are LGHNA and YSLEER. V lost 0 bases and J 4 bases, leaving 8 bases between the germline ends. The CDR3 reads CASSQDVGADTQYF. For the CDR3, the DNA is TGCGCCAGCAGCCAAGATGTGGGGGCAGATACGCAGTATTTT.